Each of the 11 T cell receptor beta chains below was sequenced from the same sample in a study of blood T cell repertoires in COVID-19. Measured with immunoSEQ multiplex PCR; TCRdb has only the in-frame clones, and not every one. This table holds about 49,000 clones, approximately 87% found once. The sequenced material came from peripheral blood. Receptors were obtained from a woman aged 80 or over with COVID-19, enrolled during active disease.

The genes are TRBV21-1 and TRBJ2-3; the table calls TRBD2, which could not be checked here. TRBV21-1 is termed a pseudogene. The length of the CDR3 is 10 residues. The CDR3 protein is CASSGLREYF. For the CDR3, the DNA is TGTGCCAGCTCGGGACTACGGGAGTATTTT.

The chain is built from TRBV7-9 and TRBJ1-2; D is perhaps TRBD1 (5 bases). The V end was cut by 2 bases, the J end by 8 bases, with 6 bases between. This CDR3 has 11 amino acids. From germline, CDR1 is SEHNR and CDR2 FQNEAQ (reference sequence). The CDR3 here is CASSLRGGYTF. The CDR3, as DNA: TGTGCCAGCAGCTTAAGGGGAGGCTACACCTTC.

V usage is TRBV7-9 and J usage is TRBJ2-3; 7 nucleotides agree with TRBD2. Losses at the gene ends were 1 base for V and 2 bases for J; bases not matched to a gene: 6. Germline V gene sequence: CDR1 SEHNR, CDR2 FQNEAQ (reference sequence). The CDR3 length is 16 residues. The CDR3 loop is CASSLGPLASTDTQYF. CDR3 sequence (DNA): TGTGCCAGCAGCTTAGGTCCACTAGCGTCCACAGATACGCAGTATTTT.

This chain links TRBV4-1 with TRBJ2-5, with 8 positions matching TRBD2. J was trimmed by 5 bases and V by 6 bases; bases with no gene match: 11. The CDR3 consists of 15 residues. The germline V gene encodes CDR1 MGHRA and CDR2 YSYEKL. In DNA form, the CDR3 reads TGCGCCAGCAGTCAGATTCCGACTAGCGTGGAGACCCAGTACTTC. Its translation is CASSQIPTSVETQYF.

The DNA for the CDR3 is TGCAGCGTTGGGGGAGAGGGACACCACTCGAGGGATGAGCAGTTCTTC. Protein: CSVGGEGHHSRDEQFF. The chain has TRBV29-1 and TRBJ2-1; the D gene is possibly TRBD1 (6 bases). The germline V gene encodes CDR1 SQVTM and CDR2 ANQGSEA. Trimming shortened V by 4 bases and J by 8 bases, and 24 bases separated the two germline ends. The length of the CDR3 is 16 residues.

The gene calls are TRBV18 and TRBJ2-7, with 7 bases fitting TRBD1. V trimming: 1 base; J trimming: 6 bases; junction bases outside the gene matches: 3. The length of the CDR3 is 13 residues. Germline V CDR1 and CDR2: KGHSH, LQKENI. CDR3 residues: CASSPQGAGEQYF. The DNA of the CDR3 is TGTGCCAGCTCACCACAGGGGGCGGGCGAGCAGTACTTC. The full variable domain, in which reference TRBV18 and TRBJ2-7 provide the parts outside the CDR3, is NAGVMQNPRHLVRRRGQEARLRCSPMKGHSHVYWYRQLPEEGLKFMVYLQKENIIDESGMPKERFSAEFPKEGPSILRIQQVVRGDSAAYFCASSPQGAGEQYFGPGTRLTVT.

The chain employs TRBV19 and TRBJ2-1; D is possibly TRBD1 (6 bases). Trimming removed 5 bases from V and 10 bases from J, with 12 bases in between. CDR1 LNHDA and CDR2 SQIVND come from the germline V gene (reference sequence). This CDR3 spans 12 amino acids. CDR3 sequence: CASSLDRREQFF. The CDR3 DNA is TGTGCCAGTAGTCTCGACAGGCGGGAGCAGTTCTTC.

The rearrangement joins TRBV11-3 to TRBJ1-1; possibly TRBD1 for D (5 bases). This CDR3 has 15 residues. Trimming left V 1 base short and J 5 bases short, with 14 bases between. From germline, CDR1 is SGHNT and CDR2 YENEEA. This CDR3 is CASSLARAAKTEAFF. The DNA for the CDR3 is TGTGCCAGCAGCTTAGCCAGGGCGGCGAAAACTGAAGCTTTCTTT.

This chain links TRBV27 with TRBJ1-1, with no clear D. CDR3 length: 13 residues. V lost 4 bases and J 5 bases, leaving 11 bases between the germline ends. Germline V gene data show CDR1 as MNHEY and CDR2 as SMNVEV (reference sequence). The CDR3 protein is CASSYSSWTEAFF. The CDR3, as DNA: TGTGCCAGCAGTTACTCATCGTGGACTGAAGCTTTCTTT.

The V call is TRBV5-1, the J call TRBJ2-7; D is unresolved. The V gene's germline CDR1 is SGHRS and CDR2 YFSETQ. Deletions cut 1 base from V and 3 bases from J, with 2 bases between. This CDR3 contains 11 residues. CDR3 nucleotides: TGCGCCAGCAGCTTGCACTACGAGCAGTACTTC. This gives the protein CASSLHYEQYF.

V is TRBV5-6 and J is TRBJ1-2; D not resolved. The CDR3 is 14 amino acids. In germline, CDR1 is SGHDT, CDR2 YYEEEE. V lost 1 base and J 7 bases, leaving 14 bases between the germline ends. The CDR3 DNA follows: TGTGCCAGCAGCTTGTTAGAGGGAGTAAGTGGCTACACCTTC. Its protein product is CASSLLEGVSGYTF. The full variable domain, in which reference TRBV5-6 and TRBJ1-2 provide the parts outside the CDR3, is DAGVTQSPTHLIKTRGQQVTLRCSPKSGHDTVSWYQQALGQGPQFIFQYYEEEERQRGNFPDRFSGHQFPNYSSELNVNALLLGDSALYLCASSLLEGVSGYTFGSGTRLTVV.